This T cell receptor (beta chain) was sequenced for a study of human T cells and chemical hapten exposure. Study-level results: Donors' alopecia may make their immune response differ from healthy people's.

The CDR3 runs to 16 residues. The V gene end was trimmed by 5 bases and the J gene end by 0 bases; junction bases not matched to a gene: 1. Germline V CDR1 and CDR2: KGHDR, SFDVKD. TCRdb called the RACE reads again in MiXCR, with one record for every CDR3 protein. The table records roughly 360,000 distinct CDR3 sequences, approximately 5% of them present only once. Time point of the sample: patch test 1, 2 weeks after DPC sensitization. Treatment: therapeutic diphenylcyclopropenone sensitization with weekly scalp DPC. This clonotype was detected only a few times. The antigen is not known. This sequence originates from a woman aged 45-65 years with alopecia areata. Some clones in this sample may be carry-over from other donors' samples. The chain has TRBV24-1 and TRBJ2-1, with 12 bases identical to TRBD2. The sequences come from whole blood, collected in connection with sensitization to the hapten diphenylcyclopropenone (DPC). The CDR3 reads CATSGTSGVSYNEQFF. The DNA of the CDR3 is TGTGCCACCAGTGGGACTAGCGGGGTCTCCTACAATGAGCAGTTCTTC.